The 30 T cell receptor beta chains reported below all come from one sample, sequenced in a study of neurological immune-mediated disorders. The time point denotes: technical triplicate 1. TCRdb processed the 5' RACE reads anew with MiXCR; each CDR3 protein has one entry. Found here are tens of thousands of distinct CDR3 sequences, approximately 13% of them singletons; the top ten hold roughly 5.4%. Material for sequencing was CD4+ T cells from blood. Receptors were obtained from a female donor with HTLV-1-associated myelopathy (HAM/TSP).

This clonotype was counted many times. This sequence joins TRBV20-1 and TRBJ2-1, with 7 bases matching TRBD2. The junction had 15 bases not matched to a gene; V was cut back by 3 bases and J by 7 bases. Germline V gene data show CDR1 as DFQATT and CDR2 as SNEGSKA (reference sequence). This CDR3 is 16 amino acids long. CDR3 DNA sequence: TGCAGTGCTAGCTTAGGGAGGGACCCTAAGTATAATGAGCAGTTCTTC. It is translated as CSASLGRDPKYNEQFF.

This clonotype was counted ten times or more. V and J are TRBV7-3 and TRBJ2-3, with D perhaps TRBD1 (6 bases). Per the germline V gene, CDR1 is SGHTA and CDR2 is FQGTGA. This CDR3 has 13 residues. Deletions cut 6 bases from V and 7 bases from J, with 14 bases between. CDR3 sequence (DNA): TGTGCCAGCAGTTCCCCCGGGGACAATACGCAGTATTTT. Residues: CASSSPGDNTQYF.

This clonotype was seen many times. The V call is TRBV6-5, the J call TRBJ1-5; tentatively, D is TRBD1 (5 bases). The CDR3 spans 13 residues. Per germline, CDR1 MNHEY and CDR2 SVGAGI. Trimming pared 6 bases from V and 4 bases from J, leaving 10 bases between. DNA for the CDR3: TGTGCCAGCAGGCAGACAGAAAATCAGCCCCAGCATTTT. Encoded protein: CASRQTENQPQHF.

In DNA, the CDR3 is TGTGCCAGCAGTTTCCGGACAGGGCGGACCTACGAGCAGTACTTC. Its protein product is CASSFRTGRTYEQYF. The chain recombines TRBV12-3 or TRBV12-4 with TRBJ2-7; 8 bases align to TRBD1. Trimming removed 3 bases from V and 2 bases from J; junction bases left unmatched: 6. The length of the CDR3 is 15 residues.

This chain connects TRBV30 to TRBJ2-7; tentative D call: TRBD2 (5 bases). Germline CDR1 is GTSNPN and CDR2 is SVGIG (reference sequence). The V and J ends lost 1 base and 5 bases respectively, with 12 bases between them. The CDR3 is made up of 13 amino acids. CDR3 coding DNA: TGTGCCTGGAGTGCGGGGAACGGGAACGAGCAGTACTTC. It specifies CAWSAGNGNEQYF.

This clonotype appeared many times. Compared with germline, one end of the junction differs, possibly owing to a read error. The V and J genes are TRBV6-1 and TRBJ1-2; the match to TRBD1 covers 11 bases. Germline CDR1 MNHNS, CDR2 SASEGT. CDR3 length equals 15 residues. In DNA, the CDR3 is TGTGCCAGCAGTGATCGGGACAGGGGGAACTGTGGCTACACCTTC. The encoded protein is CASSDRDRGNCGYTF.

This clonotype was picked up many times. The chain couples TRBV5-1 to TRBJ2-7, with D perhaps matching TRBD2 (6 bases). CDR3 length: 15 residues. V lost 1 base, J lost 4 bases, and 15 bases lay in between. Germline lookup yields CDR1 SGHRS and CDR2 YFSETQ. The CDR3 loop is CASSLTRGWSYEQYF. Here the CDR3 DNA reads TGCGCCAGCAGCTTGACGCGGGGTTGGAGTTACGAGCAGTACTTC.

A few counts support this clonotype. The chain carries TRBV6-6 and TRBJ1-1; 8 nucleotides match TRBD1. Germline assignment: CDR1 MNHNY and CDR2 SVGAGI (reference sequence). The CDR3 is made up of 14 amino acids. Trimming at V came to 10 bases and at J to 3 bases, leaving 10 bases not matched to a gene. CDR3 in DNA: TGTGCCACCCCGGGACAGGTTATCTACACTGAAGCTTTCTTT. It codes for CATPGQVIYTEAFF.

This clonotype has a count of ten or more. This chain joins TRBV20-1 and TRBJ1-5; D gene uncertain. Germline V CDR1 and CDR2: DFQATT, SNEGSKA (reference sequence). Trimming cost V 0 bases and J 2 bases, with 8 bases left between them. This CDR3 region has 14 residues. CDR3 sequence reads: CSARDRPGNQPQHF. In DNA, the CDR3 is TGCAGTGCTAGAGATAGGCCAGGCAATCAGCCCCAGCATTTT.

In this sample, this clonotype turned up many times. This chain connects TRBV3-1 to TRBJ1-2; weak D call: TRBD1 (6 bases). Trimming removed 4 bases from V and 4 bases from J, with 16 bases in between. The germline V gene has CDR1 LGHDT and CDR2 YNNKEL (reference sequence). The CDR3 runs to 15 residues. The CDR3 sequence is CASSPFYGGPYGYTF. The DNA of the CDR3 is TGTGCCAGCAGCCCCTTTTACGGGGGCCCCTATGGCTACACCTTC.

In this sample, this clonotype turned up many times. The CDR3 spells CASSLVLRAAELSTDTQYF. The CDR3 DNA sequence: TGTGCCAGCAGCTTAGTGCTACGGGCGGCGGAGCTATCCACAGATACGCAGTATTTT. The rearrangement joins TRBV7-8 to TRBJ2-3; no firm D call. Trimming pared 1 base from V and 2 bases from J, leaving 22 bases between. Germline CDR1 and CDR2: SGHVS and FQNEAQ. The CDR3 has 19 amino acids.

There are many counts of this clonotype. The CDR3 protein is CASSLLRPGTEAFF. The CDR3 region has the DNA TGTGCCAGCAGTTTACTTAGACCCGGCACTGAAGCTTTCTTT. V is TRBV27 and J is TRBJ1-1; D gene unclear. Germline V CDR1 and CDR2: MNHEY, SMNVEV (reference sequence). The CDR3 loop spans 14 amino acids. With 2 bases removed from V and 4 bases from J, the gap between germline ends came to 11 bases.

V and J are TRBV5-1 and TRBJ1-4, with TRBD1 identical over 8 bases. The CDR3 consists of 14 residues. The germline gives CDR1 SGHRS, CDR2 YFSETQ. V shed 7 bases, J shed 5 bases, and the junction held 7 bases outside the gene matches. The CDR3 region has the DNA TGCGCCAGCGGGACAGGTACCGAAAATGAAAAACTGTTTTTT. Amino acids: CASGTGTENEKLFF.

This clonotype was seen many times. This chain connects TRBV7-2 to TRBJ2-5; D not certain. V was shortened by 2 bases and J by 7 bases, with 11 bases between the two germline ends. In germline, CDR1 is SGHTA, CDR2 FQGNSA. The CDR3 spans 13 residues. CDR3 sequence: CASSLKTVGTQYF. Here the CDR3 DNA reads TGTGCCAGCAGCTTAAAAACAGTCGGGACCCAGTACTTC.

This clonotype is categorized as medium-sized. The V and J genes are TRBV20-1 and TRBJ2-7; 7 positions agree with TRBD2. The CDR3 extends over 14 amino acids. Germline assignment: CDR1 DFQATT and CDR2 SNEGSKA (reference sequence). Trimming took 3 bases from V and 0 from J; bases not matched to a gene: 5. The CDR3 nucleotides are TGCAGTGCTAGGAGAGCGGGGCGCTCCTACGAGCAGTACTTC. It codes for CSARRAGRSYEQYF.

Concerning this clonotype: It is unclear where the CDR3 begins or ends on the DNA, so no DNA is shown, and the CDR3 is as TCRdb lists it. The V and J genes are TRBV5-1 and TRBJ2-7; the D segment call TRBD1 is taken from the table without a DNA check. CDR1 is SGHRS and CDR2 is YFSETQ in the germline V gene. Both ends counted, the CDR3 spans 18 residues. CDR3 amino acids: CASSFYICSADRGSEQYF.

This clonotype has ten or more counts. The chain has TRBV4-1 and TRBJ1-4; TRBD1 agrees at 7 bases. J lost 7 bases, V lost 1 base, and 12 bases had no gene match. CDR1 is MGHRA, CDR2 YSYEKL, per germline. This CDR3 spans 17 amino acids. The DNA of the CDR3 is TGCGCCAGCAGCCAAGCTGCCCCTACAGGGGTGGGTGAAAAACTGTTTTTT. It codes for CASSQAAPTGVGEKLFF.

In this sample, this clonotype turned up many times. The chain recombines TRBV15 with TRBJ1-5; no definite D call. Germline V gene data show CDR1 as LNHNV and CDR2 as YYDKDF (reference sequence). There are 8 residues in the CDR3. The CDR3 loop is CSNQPQHF. In DNA, the CDR3 is TGTAGCAATCAGCCCCAGCATTTT. Drawing the rest from reference TRBV15 and TRBJ1-5, the complete variable domain is DAMVIQNPRYQVTQFGKPVTLSCSQTLNHNVMYWYQQKSSQAPKLLFHYYDKDFNNEADTPDNFQSRRPNTSFCFLDIRSPGLGDTAMYLCSNQPQHFGDGTRLSIL.

This clonotype occurred many times. J is TRBJ2-5 and V is TRBV7-9; 8 nucleotides agree with TRBD2. CDR3 length: 15 amino acids. Per germline, CDR1 SEHNR and CDR2 FQNEAQ (reference sequence). Unmatched junction bases numbered 10, after V lost 6 bases and J lost 4 bases. The CDR3 here is CASRSSGSGSETQYF. The CDR3 bases are TGTGCCAGCAGATCCAGCGGGAGCGGGTCAGAGACCCAGTACTTC.

This clonotype was seen ten or more times. V and J are TRBV20-1 and TRBJ2-3; 9 bases match TRBD2. CDR1 and CDR2 from the germline V gene are DFQATT and SNEGSKA (reference sequence). This CDR3 has 15 residues. V shed 3 bases and J 5 bases; nucleotides not matched to a gene: 9. The CDR3 coding sequence is TGCAGTGCTAGTGATGGCCTAGCGGGAAGAGATACGCAGTATTTT. Amino acids: CSASDGLAGRDTQYF.

This clonotype appeared many times. The CDR3 DNA sequence: TGTGCCAGCTCACCCGCCCTGGGAGAGACCCAGTACTTC. This sequence encodes CASSPALGETQYF. This chain joins TRBV18 and TRBJ2-5; D is unresolved. Germline V CDR1 and CDR2: KGHSH, LQKENI. The CDR3 is 13 residues long. The V end lost 3 bases, the J end lost 4 bases, and 9 bases lay between the germline ends.

This clonotype was seen many times. The J gene is TRBJ1-1, the V gene TRBV5-1, with no clear D. Germline CDR1 is SGHRS and CDR2 is YFSETQ. V was shortened by 4 bases and J by 0 bases, with 7 bases between the two germline ends. The CDR3 covers 13 residues. CDR3 bases: TGCGCCAGCAGCCCCGACATGAACACTGAAGCTTTCTTT. Amino acids: CASSPDMNTEAFF.

Many counts were recorded for this clonotype. The genes are TRBV15 and TRBJ2-3; D possibly corresponds to TRBD1 (5 bases). Per the germline V gene, CDR1 is LNHNV and CDR2 is YYDKDF (reference sequence). Deletions cut 5 bases from V and 5 bases from J, with 26 bases between. The CDR3 length is 18 residues. The CDR3 reads CATSAPTAGLVNGDTQYF. The CDR3 bases are TGTGCCACCAGCGCACCGACCGCAGGGTTGGTTAATGGAGATACGCAGTATTTT.

This clonotype was recorded many times. The chain uses TRBV6-2 or TRBV6-3 and TRBJ1-1; 8 bases are a match to TRBD1. The CDR3 has 14 residues. Germline V gene lookup returns CDR1 MNHEY and CDR2 SVGEGT. Trimming cost V 7 bases and J 6 bases; bases outside gene matches: 10. CDR3 residues: CASTPIDRGAEAFF. CDR3 in DNA: TGTGCCAGCACCCCCATCGACAGGGGCGCTGAAGCTTTCTTT.

This clonotype was seen many times. The chain has TRBV2 and TRBJ2-3; tentatively, D is TRBD2 (5 bases). CDR3 length equals 15 residues. V lost 0 bases and J lost 12, with 19 bases in between. Germline CDR1 and CDR2: SNHLY and FYNNEI. The CDR3 DNA sequence: TGTGCCAGCAGTGAAGCGCTACTAGGCGTCAGTAATCAGTATTTT. Translated: CASSEALLGVSNQYF.

This clonotype was counted at least ten times. The chain carries TRBV20-1 and TRBJ2-3; TRBD2 matches at 10 bases. Germline lookup yields CDR1 DFQATT and CDR2 SNEGSKA (reference sequence). The CDR3 contains 15 residues. V lost 5 bases to trimming and J lost 6 bases; unmatched junction nucleotides: 11. The CDR3 is CSASGLAVTLDTQYF. The CDR3 nucleotides are TGCAGTGCTTCCGGACTAGCGGTAACCCTGGATACGCAGTATTTT.

This clonotype was seen ten or more times. V gene TRBV6-9 combines with J gene TRBJ2-1, with a tentative D call TRBD2 (5 bases). With 2 bases removed from V and 7 bases from J, the gap between germline ends came to 21 bases. CDR1 is MNHGY and CDR2 is SVAAGI in the germline V gene. The CDR3 has 17 residues. The CDR3 spells CASSYISPGGSLNEQFF. The CDR3 DNA follows: TGTGCCAGCAGTTATATCTCCCCCGGCGGGTCACTTAATGAGCAGTTCTTC.

In this sample, this clonotype turned up many times. The chain couples TRBV5-1 to TRBJ2-3; no definite D call. The ends were cut back, 0 bases at V and 2 bases at J, with 7 bases in the middle. CDR3 length: 14 amino acids. The germline V gene encodes CDR1 SGHRS and CDR2 YFSETQ. The CDR3: CASSLGGYTDTQYF. In DNA form, the CDR3 reads TGCGCCAGCAGCTTGGGCGGCTACACAGATACGCAGTATTTT.

This clonotype was seen repeatedly, ten times or more. This chain joins TRBV20-1 and TRBJ2-3, with 8 bases lining up with TRBD2. V shed 1 base and J 5 bases; nucleotides not matched to a gene: 8. Germline assignment: CDR1 DFQATT and CDR2 SNEGSKA (reference sequence). The CDR3 has 15 residues. For the CDR3, the DNA is TGCAGTGCTAGAGGGACGCGGGGGGCCGGAGATACGCAGTATTTT. Protein sequence: CSARGTRGAGDTQYF.

Worth noting for this clonotype: Mismatch with germline at one junction end may stem from a read error. The chain joins TRBV7-9 to TRBJ1-2; D remains ambiguous. From germline, CDR1 is SEHNR and CDR2 FQNEAQ (reference sequence). This CDR3 comprises 13 residues. CDR3 coding DNA: TGTTCCAGCAGCTTAGCGACACAACGTGGCTACACCTTC. This gives the protein CSSSLATQRGYTF.